These 14 T cell receptor beta chains came from one sample sequenced in a study of vaccination effects on CD4 cells after COVID-19. The table came from immunoSEQ multiplex PCR; TCRdb's copy has only in-frame clones and leaves some out. The profile shows 25,000 to 35,000 clones, over 80% of them singletons. Using viral peptide pools, the ViraFEST assay grew out antigen-specific CD4+ T cells prior to sequencing. CD4+ T cell isolation took place after approximately 11 days of culture. Participants were given two doses of BNT162b2 or mRNA-1273 vaccine. What these receptors recognize is not known. The sample in question was CD4+ T cells from PBMCs cultured with SARS-CoV-2 spike peptides, obtained after COVID-19 vaccination. These TCRs come from a human donor who received a COVID-19 vaccine. Some clones in this sample may be carry-over from other donors' samples.

V usage is TRBV7-9 and J usage is TRBJ1-2; TRBD1 might be the D (6 bases). Per the germline V gene, CDR1 is SEHNR and CDR2 is FQNEAQ (reference sequence). This CDR3 has 14 amino acids. With 1 base removed from V and 6 bases from J, the gap between germline ends came to 12 bases. The CDR3 coding sequence is TGTGCCAGCAGCTTAGTAGACAGGCTGGATGGCTACACCTTC. It encodes CASSLVDRLDGYTF.

The chain joins TRBV12-3 or TRBV12-4 to TRBJ2-1; possibly TRBD1 or TRBD2 for D (5 bases each). There are 11 residues in the CDR3. The V gene lost 3 bases and the J gene lost 9 bases, with 6 bases spanning the gap. The CDR3 spells CASSFGAEQFF. The CDR3 nucleotides are TGTGCCAGCAGTTTCGGGGCTGAGCAGTTCTTC.

The chain joins TRBV5-1 to TRBJ1-4, with a possible D match to TRBD1 (5 bases). V lost 3 bases, J lost 0 bases, and 6 bases lay in between. This CDR3 contains 14 residues. CDR1 SGHRS and CDR2 YFSETQ come from the germline V gene. For the CDR3, the DNA is TGCGCCAGCAGCTGGGGGGCAACTAATGAAAAACTGTTTTTT. Its translation: CASSWGATNEKLFF. Complete variable domain (other parts from reference TRBV5-1 and TRBJ1-4): KAGVTQTPRYLIKTRGQQVTLSCSPISGHRSVSWYQQTPGQGLQFLFEYFSETQRNKGNFPGRFSGRQFSNSRSEMNVSTLELGDSALYLCASSWGATNEKLFFGSGTQLSVL.

The chain links TRBV2 to TRBJ1-1; no firm D call. Trimming removed 4 bases from V and 7 bases from J, with 10 bases in between. Germline CDR1 SNHLY, CDR2 FYNNEI. The CDR3 runs 12 residues. The CDR3 spells CASSVDLSEAFF. CDR3 in DNA: TGTGCCAGCAGTGTGGACCTTAGTGAAGCTTTCTTT.

The chain combines TRBV7-2 with TRBJ1-2; D possibly corresponds to TRBD1 (5 bases). The CDR3 is 15 residues long. V lost 4 bases, J lost 5 bases, and 17 bases lay in between. Germline V gives CDR1 SGHTA, CDR2 FQGNSA. The CDR3 region is CASSSRDLQSYGYTF. The CDR3 bases are TGTGCCAGCAGCTCCCGGGACCTTCAATCTTATGGCTACACCTTC.

The chain carries TRBV19 and TRBJ1-5, with D maybe TRBD1 (6 bases). The CDR3 is made up of 16 amino acids. The ends were cut back, 5 bases at V and 1 base at J, with 15 bases in the middle. Germline CDR1 LNHDA, CDR2 SQIVND (reference sequence). The CDR3 DNA reads as TGTGCCAGTAGTCCCCGGGGGGCCGTGAGCAATCAGCCCCAGCATTTT. This translates into CASSPRGAVSNQPQHF.

The chain couples TRBV19 to TRBJ2-1; a possible D gene is TRBD1 (6 bases). The V gene's germline CDR1 is LNHDA and CDR2 SQIVND (reference sequence). Between the trimmed V and J ends, which lost 4 bases and 9 bases, there was a span of 16 bases. The CDR3 contains 14 residues. CDR3 in amino acids: CASSNQQGSGEQFF. The CDR3 region has the DNA TGTGCCAGTAGTAACCAACAGGGTTCGGGTGAGCAGTTCTTC. The whole variable domain, filled in from reference TRBV19 and TRBJ2-1, reads DGGITQSPKYLFRKEGQNVTLSCEQNLNHDAMYWYRQDPGQGLRLIYYSQIVNDFQKGDIAEGYSVSREKKESFPLTVTSAQKNPTAFYLCASSNQQGSGEQFFGPGTRLTVL.

The chain links TRBV24-1 to TRBJ2-3; the D gene is possibly TRBD1 (6 bases). From germline, CDR1 is KGHDR and CDR2 SFDVKD. V shed 3 bases and J shed 2 bases, with 11 bases lying between them. This CDR3 is built from 15 residues. The CDR3 loop is CATSDNREPTDTQYF. CDR3 bases: TGTGCCACCAGTGATAACAGGGAACCCACAGATACGCAGTATTTT.

V is TRBV15 and J is TRBJ1-5; 8 nucleotides agree with TRBD1. There are 16 residues in the CDR3. The trim removed 2 bases at V and 6 bases at J, leaving 9 bases unmatched. Germline CDR1 and CDR2: LNHNV and YYDKDF (reference sequence). The CDR3 nucleotides read TGTGCCACCAGCAGATCACCGGACAGGGAGAGTCAGCCCCAGCATTTT. It codes for CATSRSPDRESQPQHF. The entire variable domain, with the rest obtained from reference TRBV15 and TRBJ1-5, is as follows: DAMVIQNPRYQVTQFGKPVTLSCSQTLNHNVMYWYQQKSSQAPKLLFHYYDKDFNNEADTPDNFQSRRPNTSFCFLDIRSPGLGDTAMYLCATSRSPDRESQPQHFGDGTRLSIL.

V usage is TRBV7-8 and J usage is TRBJ2-6, with D unclear. Trimming removed 1 base from V and 0 bases from J, with 7 bases in between. The CDR3 has 16 residues. Germline CDR1 and CDR2: SGHVS and FQNEAQ. CDR3 sequence reads: CASSLERVSGANVLTF. The CDR3 region has the DNA TGTGCCAGCAGCTTAGAACGGGTCTCTGGGGCCAACGTCCTGACTTTC.

CDR3 nucleotides: TGTGCCAGCAGTTCCCTGGACAGGGGGCAAGGCTACACCTTC. Translating gives CASSSLDRGQGYTF. This sequence joins TRBV6-6 and TRBJ1-2; 11 bases are a match to TRBD1. Trimming removed 4 bases from V and 8 bases from J; junction bases left unmatched: 6. The germline V gene encodes CDR1 MNHNY and CDR2 SVGAGI (reference sequence). The CDR3 has 14 amino acids.

CDR3 DNA sequence: TGTGCCACCAGTGACCCCAGGGGTCGGGAGACCCAGTACTTC. Its protein is CATSDPRGRETQYF. This rearrangement joins TRBV24-1 to TRBJ2-5; a weak D match, TRBD1 (6 bases). CDR1 and CDR2 from the germline V gene are KGHDR and SFDVKD. V was clipped by 4 bases and J by 5 bases, with 13 bases between them. This CDR3 has 14 amino acids.

The J gene is TRBJ1-4, the V gene TRBV5-6; 8 bases align to TRBD1. Looked up from germline, CDR1 is SGHDT and CDR2 is YYEEEE. The CDR3 contains 14 residues. V shed 0 bases and J 8 bases; nucleotides not matched to a gene: 3. In nucleotides, the CDR3 is TGTGCCAGCAGCTTGGGGACAGGGAGCGAAAAACTGTTTTTT. It specifies CASSLGTGSEKLFF.

This chain joins TRBV11-2 and TRBJ2-7, with D maybe TRBD1 (5 bases). CDR1 and CDR2 from the germline V gene are SGHAT and FQNNGV. CDR3 size: 14 residues. Deletions cut 0 bases from V and 3 bases from J, with 9 bases between. The CDR3 loop is CASSLDLGHYEQYV. As DNA, the CDR3 is TGTGCCAGCAGCTTAGATTTGGGGCACTACGAGCAGTACGTC.